This record concerns one TCR beta chain sequence. The data originate from a study of molecular identifiers for immune sequencing clone quantification. The CDR3 contains 15 residues. Looked up from germline, CDR1 is SEHNR and CDR2 is FQNEAQ (reference sequence). Trimming at V came to 7 bases and at J to 3 bases, leaving 10 bases not matched to a gene. TCRdb redid the calling of the PCR reads with MiXCR, one entry per CDR3 protein. Among under 600,000 distinct CDR3 sequences, about 26% were seen once, and the ten largest hold approximately 0.76%. From about 21,000 to 970,000 sorted cells, naive CD8 libraries were generated with 10%, 30% or 50% RNA.

This sequence joins TRBV7-9 and TRBJ2-3, with 7 bases identical to TRBD2. This sequence was found in a human donor in good health. Some libraries in this study had Jurkat cell RNA spiked in. Sequenced sample: naive CD8+ T cells from blood, with Jurkat cell RNA spiked in. Subset meaning: FACS-sorted CD8+CD4-CCR7+CD45RA+ naive T cells. In DNA form, the CDR3 reads TGTGCCAGCATCTCGACTAGCCACTCTACAGATACGCAGTATTTT. Translated, it gives CASISTSHSTDTQYF. Supplemented by reference TRBV7-9 and TRBJ2-3, the full variable domain reads DTGVSQNPRHKITKRGQNVTFRCDPISEHNRLYWYRQTLGQGPEFLTYFQNEAQLEKSRLLSDRFSAERPKGSFSTLEIQRTEQGDSAMYLCASISTSHSTDTQYFGPGTRLTVL.